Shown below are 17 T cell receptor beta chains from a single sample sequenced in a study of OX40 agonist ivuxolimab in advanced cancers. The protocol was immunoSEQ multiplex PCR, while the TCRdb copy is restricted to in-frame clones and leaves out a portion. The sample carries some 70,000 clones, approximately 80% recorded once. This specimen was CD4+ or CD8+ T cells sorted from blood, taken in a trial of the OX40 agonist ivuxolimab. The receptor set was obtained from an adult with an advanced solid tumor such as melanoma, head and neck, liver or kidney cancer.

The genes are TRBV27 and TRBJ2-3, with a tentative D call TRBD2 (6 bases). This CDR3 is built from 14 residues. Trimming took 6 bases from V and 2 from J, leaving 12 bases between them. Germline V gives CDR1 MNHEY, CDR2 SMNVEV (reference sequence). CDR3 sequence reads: CASRGSGSTDTQYF. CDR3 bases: TGTGCCAGCAGGGGGAGCGGGTCCACAGATACGCAGTATTTT.

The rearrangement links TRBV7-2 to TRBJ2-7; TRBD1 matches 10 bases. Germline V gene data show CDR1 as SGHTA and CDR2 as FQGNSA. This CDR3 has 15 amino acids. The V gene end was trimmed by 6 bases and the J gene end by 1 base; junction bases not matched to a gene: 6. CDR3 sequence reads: CASSRDRGRSYEQYF. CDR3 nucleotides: TGTGCCAGCAGTCGTGACAGGGGGCGATCCTACGAGCAGTACTTC.

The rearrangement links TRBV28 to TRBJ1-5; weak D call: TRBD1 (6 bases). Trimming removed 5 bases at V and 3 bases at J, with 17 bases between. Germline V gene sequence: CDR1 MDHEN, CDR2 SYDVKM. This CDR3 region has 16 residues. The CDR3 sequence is CASSHGTPGANQPQHF. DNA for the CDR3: TGTGCCAGCAGTCATGGGACACCCGGGGCCAATCAGCCCCAGCATTTT. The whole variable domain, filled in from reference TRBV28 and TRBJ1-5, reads DVKVTQSSRYLVKRTGEKVFLECVQDMDHENMFWYRQDPGLGLRLIYFSYDVKMKEKGDIPEGYSVSREKKERFSLILESASTNQTSMYLCASSHGTPGANQPQHFGDGTRLSIL.

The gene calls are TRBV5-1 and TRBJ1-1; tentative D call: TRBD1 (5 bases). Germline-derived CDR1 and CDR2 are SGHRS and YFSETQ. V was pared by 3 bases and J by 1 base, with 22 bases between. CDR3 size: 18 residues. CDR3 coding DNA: TGCGCCAGCAGCTCGCGACCCTCTTACAGGCCCCAGAACACTGAAGCTTTCTTT. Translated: CASSSRPSYRPQNTEAFF.

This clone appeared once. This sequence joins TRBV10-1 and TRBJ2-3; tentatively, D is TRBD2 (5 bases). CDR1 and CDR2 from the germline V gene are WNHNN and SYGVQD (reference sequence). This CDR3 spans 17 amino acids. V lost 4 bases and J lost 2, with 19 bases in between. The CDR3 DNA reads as TGCGCCAGCAGTGGGACCCAGTCGGGGATCGCCACAGATACGCAGTATTTT. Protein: CASSGTQSGIATDTQYF.

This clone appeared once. In DNA, the CDR3 is TGTGCCAGCCTAAGTACCAGGGGGTTTGATGGCTACACCTTC. This codes for CASLSTRGFDGYTF. The chain recombines TRBV19 with TRBJ1-2; 7 bases align to TRBD1. The CDR3 length is 14 residues. Germline lookup yields CDR1 LNHDA and CDR2 SQIVND (reference sequence). The ends lost 9 bases at V and 6 bases at J; junction bases unmatched: 13.

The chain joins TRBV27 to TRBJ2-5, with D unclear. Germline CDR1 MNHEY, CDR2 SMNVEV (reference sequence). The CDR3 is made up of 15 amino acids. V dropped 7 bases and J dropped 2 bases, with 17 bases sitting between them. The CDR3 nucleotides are TGTGCCAGCAAGGCAGAACTCGGGCGGCAAGAGACCCAGTACTTC. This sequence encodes CASKAELGRQETQYF.

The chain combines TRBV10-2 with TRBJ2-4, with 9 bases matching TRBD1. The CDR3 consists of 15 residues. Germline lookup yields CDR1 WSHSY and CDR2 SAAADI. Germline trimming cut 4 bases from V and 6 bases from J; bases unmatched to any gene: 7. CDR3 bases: TGCGCCAGCAGTGTCATACAGGGGGCGGGAAACATTCAGTACTTC. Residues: CASSVIQGAGNIQYF.

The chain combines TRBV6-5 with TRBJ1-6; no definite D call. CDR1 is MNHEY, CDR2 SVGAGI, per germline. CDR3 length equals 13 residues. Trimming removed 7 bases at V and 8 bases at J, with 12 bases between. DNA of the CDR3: TGTGCCAGCACCGAGGGTTTGTATTCACCCCTCCACTTT. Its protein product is CASTEGLYSPLHF.

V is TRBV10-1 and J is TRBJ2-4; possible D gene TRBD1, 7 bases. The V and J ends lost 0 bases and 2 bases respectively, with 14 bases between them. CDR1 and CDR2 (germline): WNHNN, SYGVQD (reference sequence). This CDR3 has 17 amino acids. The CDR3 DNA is TGCGCCAGCAGTGAGTCGGTCAGGGGGGTGACCAAAAACATTCAGTACTTC. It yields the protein CASSESVRGVTKNIQYF.

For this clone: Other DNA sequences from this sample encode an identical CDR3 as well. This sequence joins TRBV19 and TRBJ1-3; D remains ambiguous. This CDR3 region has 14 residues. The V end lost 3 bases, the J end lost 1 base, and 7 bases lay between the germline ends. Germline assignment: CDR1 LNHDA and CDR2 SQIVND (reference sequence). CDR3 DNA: TGTGCCAGTAGTATGGGAGGTTCTGGAAACACCATATATTTT. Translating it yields CASSMGGSGNTIYF.

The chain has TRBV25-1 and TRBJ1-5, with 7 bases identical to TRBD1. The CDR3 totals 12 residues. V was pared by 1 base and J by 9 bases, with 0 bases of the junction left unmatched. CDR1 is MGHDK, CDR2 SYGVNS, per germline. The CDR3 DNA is TGTGCCAGCAGTGAATCAGGGGGGCCCCAGCATTTT. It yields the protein CASSESGGPQHF.

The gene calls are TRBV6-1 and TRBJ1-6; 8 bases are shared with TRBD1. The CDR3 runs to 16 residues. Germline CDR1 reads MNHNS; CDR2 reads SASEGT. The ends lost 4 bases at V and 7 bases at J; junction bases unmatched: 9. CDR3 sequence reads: CASSGSNRGWNSPLHF. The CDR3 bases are TGTGCCAGCAGTGGGTCCAACAGGGGGTGGAATTCACCCCTCCACTTT.

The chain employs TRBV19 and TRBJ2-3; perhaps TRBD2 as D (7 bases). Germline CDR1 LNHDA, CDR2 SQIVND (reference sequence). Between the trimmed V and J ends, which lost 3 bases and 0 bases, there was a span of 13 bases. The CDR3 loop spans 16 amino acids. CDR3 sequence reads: CASSIRGASSTDTQYF. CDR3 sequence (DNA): TGTGCCAGTAGTATTCGGGGGGCCTCTAGCACAGATACGCAGTATTTT.

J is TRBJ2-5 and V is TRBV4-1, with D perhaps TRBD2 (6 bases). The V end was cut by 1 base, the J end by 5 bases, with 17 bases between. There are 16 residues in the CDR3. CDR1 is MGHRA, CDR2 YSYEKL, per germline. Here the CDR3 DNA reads TGCGCCAGCAGCCAAGGAACCGGGACGGCGGGGGAGACCCAGTACTTC. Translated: CASSQGTGTAGETQYF.

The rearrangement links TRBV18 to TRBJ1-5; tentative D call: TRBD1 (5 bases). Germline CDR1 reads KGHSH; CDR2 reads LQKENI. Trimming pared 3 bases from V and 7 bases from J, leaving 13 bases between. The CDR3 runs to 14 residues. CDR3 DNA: TGTGCCAGCTCACCCAGGGACCTCGGCCAGCCCCAGCATTTT. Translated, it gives CASSPRDLGQPQHF.

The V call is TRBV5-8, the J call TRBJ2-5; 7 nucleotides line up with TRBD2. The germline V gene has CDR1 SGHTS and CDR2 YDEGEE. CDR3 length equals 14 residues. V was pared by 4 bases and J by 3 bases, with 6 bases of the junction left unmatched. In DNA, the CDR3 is TGTGCCAGCAGCCCCCGGGGGAGGGAAGAGACCCAGTACTTC. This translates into CASSPRGREETQYF.